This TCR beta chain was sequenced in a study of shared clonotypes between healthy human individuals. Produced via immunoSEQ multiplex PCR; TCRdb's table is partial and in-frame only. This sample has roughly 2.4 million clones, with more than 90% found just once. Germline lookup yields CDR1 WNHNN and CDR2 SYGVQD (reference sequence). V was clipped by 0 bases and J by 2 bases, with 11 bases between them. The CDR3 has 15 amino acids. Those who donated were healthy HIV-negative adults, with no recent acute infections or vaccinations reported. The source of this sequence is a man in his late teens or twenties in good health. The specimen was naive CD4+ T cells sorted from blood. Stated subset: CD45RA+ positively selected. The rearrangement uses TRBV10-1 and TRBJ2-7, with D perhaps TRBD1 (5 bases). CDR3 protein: CASSESSGIAYEQYF. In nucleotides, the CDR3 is TGCGCCAGCAGTGAGTCGTCAGGGATCGCCTACGAGCAGTACTTC.